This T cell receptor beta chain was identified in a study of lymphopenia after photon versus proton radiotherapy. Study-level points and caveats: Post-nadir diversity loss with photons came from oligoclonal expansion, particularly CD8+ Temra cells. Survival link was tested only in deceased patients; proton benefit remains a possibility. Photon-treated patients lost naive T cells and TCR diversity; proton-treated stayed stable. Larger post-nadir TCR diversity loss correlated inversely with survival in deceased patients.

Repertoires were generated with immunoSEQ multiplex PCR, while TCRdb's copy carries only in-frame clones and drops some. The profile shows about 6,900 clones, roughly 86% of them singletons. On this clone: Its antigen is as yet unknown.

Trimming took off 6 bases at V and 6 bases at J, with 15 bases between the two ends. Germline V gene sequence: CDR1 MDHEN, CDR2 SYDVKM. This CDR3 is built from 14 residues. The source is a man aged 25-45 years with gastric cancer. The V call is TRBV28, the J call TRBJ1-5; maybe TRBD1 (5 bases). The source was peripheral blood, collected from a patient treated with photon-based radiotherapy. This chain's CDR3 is CASSTDGGGQPQHF. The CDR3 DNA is TGTGCCAGCAGCACGGACGGCGGGGGTCAGCCCCAGCATTTT.